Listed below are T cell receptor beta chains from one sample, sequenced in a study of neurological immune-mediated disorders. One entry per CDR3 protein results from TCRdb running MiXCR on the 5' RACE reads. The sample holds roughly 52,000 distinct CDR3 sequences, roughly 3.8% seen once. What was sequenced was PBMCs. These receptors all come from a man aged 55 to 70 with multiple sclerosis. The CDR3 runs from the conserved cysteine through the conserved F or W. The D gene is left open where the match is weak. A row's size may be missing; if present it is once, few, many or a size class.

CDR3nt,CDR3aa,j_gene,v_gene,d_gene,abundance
TGCAGTGCTCTAGGTCCCCGACAAGCCAAAAACATTCAGTACTTC,CSALGPRQAKNIQYF,TRBJ2-4,TRBV20-1,.,many
TGTGCCAGCAGCCCGAGGACAGGGGGCACAGATACGCAGTATTTT,CASSPRTGGTDTQYF,TRBJ2-3,TRBV7-9,TRBD1,many
TGCAGTGCTAGACATAGTAGCACAGATACGCAGTATTTT,CSARHSSTDTQYF,TRBJ2-3,TRBV20-1,.,.
TGCAGTGTCGGGACAGGGACCCACAATGAGCAGTTCTTC,CSVGTGTHNEQFF,TRBJ2-1,TRBV20-1,TRBD1,many
TGTGCCAGCGCGGGTAGCACAGATACGCAGTATTTT,CASAGSTDTQYF,TRBJ2-3,TRBV2,.,many
TGTGCCAGCTCACTCGGGACAGGGCGATCACCCCTCCACTTT,CASSLGTGRSPLHF,TRBJ1-6,TRBV18,TRBD1,.
TGTGCCAGTAGTATATCGGGGGACCTTTTCAATGAGCAGTTCTTC,CASSISGDLFNEQFF,TRBJ2-1,TRBV19,.,many
TGTGCCAGCAGTTTCCCAGGGGGCGCGGGCAATAAGACCCAGAATTTT,CASSFPGGAGNKTQNF,TRBJ1-5,TRBV28,TRBD1,.
TGCAGTGCTTATTTTCTAACAGGGGACCAGCATTTT,CSAYFLTGDQHF,TRBJ1-5,TRBV20-1,TRBD1,many
TGTGCCAGCACCCCTCTCGGGACAGGGGCGCAGCCCCAGCATTTT,CASTPLGTGAQPQHF,TRBJ1-5,TRBV7-2,TRBD1,many
TGTGCCAGCAGTCCCCCGGGACTAGCGGGCCTCTTCACAGATACGCAGTATTTT,CASSPPGLAGLFTDTQYF,TRBJ2-3,TRBV12-3/TRBV12-4,TRBD2,many
TGCAGCGCCCGCAACACCGGGGCCGGGAGTTTAACCGGGGAGCTGTTTTTT,CSARNTGAGSLTGELFF,TRBJ2-2,TRBV29-1,.,many
TGTGCCAGTAGCTACATAGGAAGCAATCAGCCCCAGCATTTT,CASSYIGSNQPQHF,TRBJ1-5,TRBV19,.,few
TGTGCCAGCGCGGGGGGCAACTACGAGCAGTACTTC,CASAGGNYEQYF,TRBJ2-7,TRBV7-6,TRBD2,.
TGCAGTGTAGGGGGCGCGGAATACGAGCAGTACTTC,CSVGGAEYEQYF,TRBJ2-7,TRBV20-1,TRBD1,many
TGTGCCACCAGCAGAGCCGGGGAACCTTTCGAAGCTTTCTTT,CATSRAGEPFEAFF,TRBJ1-1,TRBV15,.,many
TGCAGTATTGGAGTGGATACGCAGTATTTT,CSIGVDTQYF,TRBJ2-3,TRBV20-1,.,medium-sized
TGTGCCAGCAGCACGACTAGCGGGAGAGGCACCGGGGAGCTGTTTTTT,CASSTTSGRGTGELFF,TRBJ2-2,TRBV7-2,TRBD2,many
TGTGCCAGCAGCTTGAAACCATGGGACAACGGGAACACTGAAGCTTTCTTT,CASSLKPWDNGNTEAFF,TRBJ1-1,TRBV7-2,.,many
TGTGCCAGCTCACCACCGGGGACTAGCTCTTACAATGAGCAGTTCTTC,CASSPPGTSSYNEQFF,TRBJ2-1,TRBV18,TRBD2,.
TGCGCCAGCAGCGCCCTATGGACAGGGGGTCTGGCTGGGGCCAACGTCCTGACTTTC,CASSALWTGGLAGANVLTF,TRBJ2-6,TRBV4-1,TRBD1,many
TGCAGTGCTAGAGATAGTTGGCAGGAGCATAGGATAGGACCCCAGCATTTT,CSARDSWQEHRIGPQHF,TRBJ1-5,TRBV20-1,.,many
TGTGCCAGCAGCTTAGGCGGGGGCCGAGAAGAGACCCAGTACTTC,CASSLGGGREETQYF,TRBJ2-5,TRBV11-3,.,many
TGCGCCAGCAGCCAACCTAGACAATTCTACGAGCAGTACTTC,CASSQPRQFYEQYF,TRBJ2-7,TRBV4-1,.,many
TGTGCCAGTAAAACGGGGACTAGCGGGAGTTCCTACAATGAGCAGTTCTTC,CASKTGTSGSSYNEQFF,TRBJ2-1,TRBV19,TRBD2,few
TGCGCCAGCAAAGATGGGTACAGGGGATTATTTACCGGGGAGCTGTTTTTT,CASKDGYRGLFTGELFF,TRBJ2-2,TRBV5-1,TRBD1,.
TGCAGCGTTGTTATTTATAGCATGCAGGACAGAACCCCCGGCGGCACAGATACGCAGTATTTT,CSVVIYSMQDRTPGGTDTQYF,TRBJ2-3,TRBV29-1,.,many
TGCAGCGGCGGACTAGCCAATGAGCAGTTCTTC,CSGGLANEQFF,TRBJ2-1,TRBV29-1,TRBD2,many
TGCAGTGCTTCGCCGACTAGCGGGGGCGCCGAAGGCGAGCAGTTCTTC,CSASPTSGGAEGEQFF,TRBJ2-1,TRBV20-1,TRBD2,many
TGCAGTGCTTATACTAGCGGGGGGGCAAATGAGCAGTTCTTC,CSAYTSGGANEQFF,TRBJ2-1,TRBV20-1,TRBD2,many
TGTGCCAGCAGCGAGGGGGTGGCGGAGCTCGGGTACGAGCAGTACTTC,CASSEGVAELGYEQYF,TRBJ2-7,TRBV7-2,.,many
TGTGCCAGCAGCCATCCGGGACAGAGATACAATGAGCAGTTCTTC,CASSHPGQRYNEQFF,TRBJ2-1,TRBV27,TRBD1,many